Below are 9 T cell receptor beta chains sequenced from a single sample in a study of response to subunit inactivated influenza vaccine. TCRdb independently ran MiXCR on the RT-PCR reads; one entry per CDR3 protein. The sample lists around 250,000 distinct CDR3 sequences, 9% to 15% occurring once. This material consisted of non-naive T cells sorted from PBMCs, taken 14 to 15 days before vaccination. These receptors all come from a man aged 50-60 years who received an inactivated influenza vaccine.

In its sample, this clonotype was seen many times. The chain carries TRBV12-3 or TRBV12-4 and TRBJ2-1, with a possible D match to TRBD1 (5 bases). V was trimmed by 6 bases and J by 5 bases, leaving 8 bases between them. This CDR3 has 12 amino acids. The CDR3 reads CASRPTDNEQFF. DNA of the CDR3: TGTGCCAGCAGACCGACAGACAATGAGCAGTTCTTC.

The chain recombines TRBV6-6 with TRBJ1-1; 7 bases are a match to TRBD1. This CDR3 is 12 amino acids long. Unmatched junction bases numbered 5, after V lost 6 bases and J lost 7 bases. Per the germline V gene, CDR1 is MNHNY and CDR2 is SVGAGI (reference sequence). CDR3 region: CASSIGTVEAFF. The CDR3 nucleotides read TGTGCCAGCAGCATCGGGACAGTTGAAGCTTTCTTT.

This clonotype was observed at least ten times. The chain uses TRBV2 and TRBJ1-6; D not certain. V lost 7 bases and J 7 bases, leaving 5 bases between the germline ends. Germline V gene data show CDR1 as SNHLY and CDR2 as FYNNEI. The CDR3 has 11 amino acids. The CDR3 protein is CASKGNSPLHF. CDR3 in DNA: TGTGCCAGCAAGGGCAATTCACCCCTCCACTTT.

This clonotype came up a few times. The rearrangement uses TRBV2 and TRBJ2-5; possible D gene TRBD2, 5 bases. This CDR3 comprises 14 residues. Trimming shortened V by 3 bases and J by 4 bases, and 12 bases separated the two germline ends. Germline CDR1 and CDR2: SNHLY and FYNNEI. CDR3 sequence (DNA): TGTGCCAGCAGTGATTTACCGGGAATAGAGACCCAGTACTTC. Protein: CASSDLPGIETQYF.

This clonotype was seen a handful of times. V is TRBV20-1 and J is TRBJ2-5; D perhaps matches TRBD1 (5 bases). Trimming removed 0 bases from V and 5 bases from J, with 10 bases in between. Germline assignment: CDR1 DFQATT and CDR2 SNEGSKA (reference sequence). The CDR3 sequence is 13 residues long. The CDR3 region is CSARDKGWETQYF. DNA of the CDR3: TGCAGTGCTAGAGATAAGGGGTGGGAGACCCAGTACTTC.

This clonotype was seen only a few times. The rearrangement uses TRBV7-9 and TRBJ2-7, with 8 nucleotides matching TRBD2. V was pared by 5 bases and J by 5 bases, with 8 bases of the junction left unmatched. Germline V gives CDR1 SEHNR, CDR2 FQNEAQ (reference sequence). The CDR3 covers 14 residues. The CDR3 protein is CASSTGTSVHEQYF. As DNA, the CDR3 is TGTGCCAGCAGCACCGGGACTAGTGTCCACGAGCAGTACTTC.

This clonotype was found a few times. This rearrangement joins TRBV11-2 to TRBJ2-2; TRBD2 matches at 8 bases. Germline V gene sequence: CDR1 SGHAT, CDR2 FQNNGV. This CDR3 has 15 residues. V lost 1 base, J lost 3 bases, and 1 base stayed unmatched. The CDR3 here is CASSLAGGYTGELFF. DNA for the CDR3: TGTGCCAGCAGCTTAGCGGGAGGGTACACCGGGGAGCTGTTTTTT. The variable domain in full, with the rest retrieved from reference TRBV11-2 and TRBJ2-2, is EAGVAQSPRYKIIEKRQSVAFWCNPISGHATLYWYQQILGQGPKLLIQFQNNGVVDDSQLPKDRFSAERLKGVDSTLKIQPAKLEDSAVYLCASSLAGGYTGELFFGEGSRLTVL.

This clonotype was detected only a few times. The V gene is TRBV29-1, the J gene TRBJ2-1; 10 nucleotides line up with TRBD2. The CDR3 has 14 amino acids. The V gene's germline CDR1 is SQVTM and CDR2 ANQGSEA. J gave up 4 bases and V 5 bases, and 5 bases lay outside the gene matches. CDR3 amino acids: CSVSLAGTYNEQFF. The CDR3 region has the DNA TGCAGCGTTTCACTAGCGGGGACATACAATGAGCAGTTCTTC.

The chain couples TRBV7-3 to TRBJ1-1; no clear D. In germline, CDR1 is SGHTA, CDR2 FQGTGA. V was clipped by 5 bases and J by 4 bases, with 14 bases between them. The CDR3 runs 14 residues. CDR3 DNA sequence: TGTGCCAGCAGCCGACAAGGAGAAGGCACTGAAGCTTTCTTT. Amino acid sequence: CASSRQGEGTEAFF.